This TCR beta chain was sequenced in a study of T-cell memory formation after mild COVID-19. One entry per CDR3 protein results from TCRdb running MiXCR on the 5' RACE reads. The repertoire has roughly 370,000 distinct CDR3 sequences, about 16% of them found once; the top ten carry about 22%. Germline V gene sequence: CDR1 SGDLS, CDR2 YYNGEE. The V and J ends lost 0 bases and 1 base respectively, with 4 bases between them. CDR3 length: 13 residues. This clonotype turned up a few times. The sequencing sample was made of PBMCs or a T cell subset sorted from them (not recorded which). The V and J genes are TRBV9 and TRBJ1-1; D uncertain. The receptor comes from a man in his late teens or twenties who had mild COVID-19 (a few samples of this study predate the infection). Cell type and time point are not known. CDR3 amino acids: CASSVEENTEAFF. The CDR3 nucleotides are TGTGCCAGCAGCGTAGAGGAGAACACTGAAGCTTTCTTT.